These 32 T cell receptor beta chains were sequenced from one sample in a study of blood T cell repertoires in COVID-19. The table came from immunoSEQ multiplex PCR; TCRdb's copy has only in-frame clones and leaves some out. The sample consists of 150,000 to 200,000 clones, roughly 84% of them appearing once. Sequencing was carried out using PBMCs or T cells enriched from blood (not recorded which). The receptor source for this set is a man between 60 and 70 years old who had recovered from COVID-19.

The chain carries TRBV5-6 and TRBJ1-1, with 7 positions matching TRBD1. The CDR3 runs to 16 residues. Germline lookup yields CDR1 SGHDT and CDR2 YYEEEE. J lost 3 bases, V lost 0 bases, and 8 bases had no gene match. This chain's CDR3 is CASSLVRVGGYTEAFF. The CDR3 bases are TGTGCCAGCAGCTTGGTGCGTGTAGGGGGCTACACTGAAGCTTTCTTT.

CDR3: CASSTLAGESREQFF. The CDR3 coding sequence is TGCGCCAGCAGCACACTAGCGGGAGAGTCTCGGGAGCAGTTCTTC. This rearrangement joins TRBV5-1 to TRBJ2-1; 11 bases fit TRBD2. J gave up 10 bases and V 4 bases, and 10 bases lay outside the gene matches. The germline CDR1 and CDR2 sequences are SGHRS and YFSETQ. The length of the CDR3 is 15 residues.

This sequence joins TRBV5-4 and TRBJ2-5; 7 bases fit TRBD2. With 5 bases clipped from V and 0 bases from J, the junction kept 1 base outside the gene matches. Looked up from germline, CDR1 is SGHNT and CDR2 is YYREEE (reference sequence). This CDR3 region has 13 residues. CDR3 nucleotides: TGTGCCAGCAGACTAGCGTACCAAGAGACCCAGTACTTC. Translated, it gives CASRLAYQETQYF.

V usage is TRBV13 and J usage is TRBJ2-3, with 9 bases fitting TRBD2. Trimming took 4 bases from V and 2 from J; bases not matched to a gene: 7. Germline V gives CDR1 PRHDT, CDR2 FYEKMQ (reference sequence). The CDR3 loop spans 16 amino acids. The CDR3 sequence: CASSSVAGAVTDTQYF. The CDR3 nucleotides read TGTGCCAGCAGCTCAGTAGCGGGAGCGGTCACAGATACGCAGTATTTT. Looking up the rest from reference TRBV13 and TRBJ2-3 gives the full variable domain: AAGVIQSPRHLIKEKRETATLKCYPIPRHDTVYWYQQGPGQDPQFLISFYEKMQSDKGSIPDRFSAQQFSDYHSELNMSSLELGDSALYFCASSSVAGAVTDTQYFGPGTRLTVL.

The rearrangement links TRBV19 to TRBJ1-4; D is possibly TRBD1 (5 bases). The germline V gene has CDR1 LNHDA and CDR2 SQIVND (reference sequence). This CDR3 region has 15 residues. V lost 7 bases and J 0 bases, leaving 12 bases between the germline ends. The CDR3 region has the DNA TGTGCCAGTATGGGGCGATCAACAACTAATGAAAAACTGTTTTTT. This codes for CASMGRSTTNEKLFF.

For this clone: At the DNA level, this CDR3 is encoded by other sequences in the same sample as well. The CDR3 is CASSQGTGGGEQYF. The DNA of the CDR3 is TGTGCCAGCAGCCAAGGAACAGGGGGCGGCGAGCAGTACTTC. The genes are TRBV3-1 (or the pseudogene TRBV3-2) and TRBJ2-7; 9 nucleotides line up with TRBD1. V trimming: 1 base; J trimming: 6 bases; junction bases outside the gene matches: 4. Germline CDR1 reads LGHDT; CDR2 reads YNNKEL (reference sequence). This CDR3 is 14 amino acids long.

This clone was seen a single time. V usage is TRBV11-2 and J usage is TRBJ1-1; D may be TRBD1 (5 bases). The CDR3 has 12 amino acids. V was trimmed by 5 bases and J by 4 bases, leaving 8 bases between them. CDR1 is SGHAT and CDR2 is FQNNGV in the germline V gene. The CDR3 spells CASSLQVTEAFF. CDR3 nucleotides: TGTGCCAGCAGCCTACAGGTCACTGAAGCTTTCTTT. Using reference TRBV11-2 and TRBJ1-1 for the parts outside the CDR3, the full variable domain is EAGVAQSPRYKIIEKRQSVAFWCNPISGHATLYWYQQILGQGPKLLIQFQNNGVVDDSQLPKDRFSAERLKGVDSTLKIQPAKLEDSAVYLCASSLQVTEAFFGQGTRLTVV.

The chain carries TRBV7-9 and TRBJ1-3; possibly TRBD1 for D (5 bases). Germline CDR1 reads SEHNR; CDR2 reads FQNEAQ (reference sequence). The CDR3 runs 15 residues. V lost 1 base and J 2 bases, leaving 9 bases between the germline ends. The CDR3 DNA sequence: TGTGCCAGCAGCTTAGAGGGGTTTACTGGAAACACCATATATTTT. Amino acids: CASSLEGFTGNTIYF. The complete variable domain, with remaining parts taken from reference TRBV7-9 and TRBJ1-3, reads DTGVSQNPRHKITKRGQNVTFRCDPISEHNRLYWYRQTLGQGPEFLTYFQNEAQLEKSRLLSDRFSAERPKGSFSTLEIQRTEQGDSAMYLCASSLEGFTGNTIYFGEGSWLTVV.

This chain uses TRBV28 with TRBJ2-7; D perhaps matches TRBD1 (6 bases). Germline values: CDR1 MDHEN, CDR2 SYDVKM. With 7 bases removed from V and 0 bases from J, the gap between germline ends came to 10 bases. The CDR3 spans 13 residues. The CDR3 protein is CASNTGFSYEQYF. The DNA of the CDR3 is TGTGCCAGCAACACAGGGTTCTCCTACGAGCAGTACTTC. The whole variable domain, remainder taken from reference TRBV28 and TRBJ2-7, is DVKVTQSSRYLVKRTGEKVFLECVQDMDHENMFWYRQDPGLGLRLIYFSYDVKMKEKGDIPEGYSVSREKKERFSLILESASTNQTSMYLCASNTGFSYEQYFGPGTRLTVT.

V is TRBV30 and J is TRBJ1-6; possible D gene TRBD1, 5 bases. The CDR3 is made up of 15 amino acids. Germline V CDR1 and CDR2: GTSNPN, SVGIG (reference sequence). Trimming pared 5 bases from V and 10 bases from J, leaving 21 bases between. DNA for the CDR3: TGTGCCTGGGCCGCCACTCGGGGGGGAAGCTCACCCCTCCACTTT. This gives the protein CAWAATRGGSSPLHF. The full variable domain, rest sourced from reference TRBV30 and TRBJ1-6, is SQTIHQWPATLVQPVGSPLSLECTVEGTSNPNLYWYRQAAGRGLQLLFYSVGIGQISSEVPQNLSASRPQDRQFILSSKKLLLSDSGFYLCAWAATRGGSSPLHFGNGTRLTVT.

V gene TRBV12-3 or TRBV12-4 combines with J gene TRBJ1-2; D gene ambiguous. This CDR3 is 13 amino acids long. The germline V and J ends were trimmed by 3 bases and 5 bases, with 10 bases remaining between them. CDR3 sequence reads: CASSFTGSYGYTF. DNA for the CDR3: TGTGCCAGCAGTTTCACGGGGTCGTATGGCTACACCTTC.

This chain connects TRBV9 to TRBJ2-1; D gene unclear. The CDR3 loop spans 15 amino acids. The V end was cut by 0 bases, the J end by 6 bases, with 13 bases between. Germline V gives CDR1 SGDLS, CDR2 YYNGEE. The CDR3: CASSVAGSPGNEQFF. The CDR3 DNA reads TGTGCCAGCAGCGTAGCAGGCTCTCCCGGCAATGAGCAGTTCTTC.

The chain links TRBV27 to TRBJ1-5; 7 bases align to TRBD1. The CDR3 totals 15 residues. After removal of 5 bases from V and 5 bases from J, the junction contained 9 bases not matched to a gene. Looked up from germline, CDR1 is MNHEY and CDR2 is SMNVEV (reference sequence). The chain's CDR3 is CASSTTARGHQPQHF. CDR3 bases: TGTGCCAGCAGTACGACAGCGAGGGGGCATCAGCCCCAGCATTTT.

The V and J genes are TRBV19 and TRBJ2-7, with 10 bases aligning to TRBD2. CDR3 length equals 14 residues. With V trimmed by 6 bases and J by 5 bases, 7 bases remained unmatched. CDR1 LNHDA and CDR2 SQIVND come from the germline V gene (reference sequence). The chain's CDR3 is CASRNLAGVDEQYF. The CDR3 DNA reads TGTGCCAGTAGAAACCTAGCGGGAGTCGACGAGCAGTACTTC.

The gene calls are TRBV5-4 and TRBJ1-2; 7 bases line up with TRBD1. The CDR3 has 17 amino acids. Losses at the gene ends were 2 bases for V and 4 bases for J; bases not matched to a gene: 14. In germline, CDR1 is SGHNT, CDR2 YYREEE (reference sequence). The CDR3 here is CASSLDREYVYGYGYTF. In DNA, the CDR3 is TGTGCCAGCAGCTTAGACAGGGAGTACGTTTATGGCTATGGCTACACCTTC.

The CDR3 reads CSVYRQGNQETQYF. CDR3 in DNA: TGCAGCGTCTACCGACAGGGCAACCAAGAGACCCAGTACTTC. This sequence joins TRBV29-1 and TRBJ2-5; 7 nucleotides match TRBD1. Germline V gives CDR1 SQVTM, CDR2 ANQGSEA. This CDR3 spans 14 amino acids. V lost 6 bases, J lost 0 bases, and 7 bases stayed unmatched.

The CDR3 bases are TGTGCCAGCTCACCACCGGCCGGGACACCGGAGGTGTGGCGATACGAGCAGTACTTC. Translated: CASSPPAGTPEVWRYEQYF. V usage is TRBV18 and J usage is TRBJ2-7; weak D call: TRBD1 (6 bases). Germline CDR1 KGHSH, CDR2 LQKENI. Trimming shortened V by 0 bases and J by 4 bases, and 25 bases separated the two germline ends. The CDR3 runs to 19 residues.

V and J are TRBV7-3 and TRBJ1-1; 10 bases fit TRBD1. This CDR3 has 18 residues. Germline V gene sequence: CDR1 SGHTA, CDR2 FQGTGA. V lost 1 base to trimming and J lost 6 bases; unmatched junction nucleotides: 14. This CDR3 reads CASSLNAPDRGGGAEAFF. The CDR3, as DNA: TGTGCCAGCAGCTTAAATGCCCCGGACAGGGGGGGTGGGGCTGAAGCTTTCTTT.

This clone was detected once. The rearrangement links TRBV2 to TRBJ2-7; 8 positions agree with TRBD2. The CDR3 contains 16 residues. Germline V CDR1 and CDR2: SNHLY, FYNNEI. J lost 5 bases, V lost 2 bases, and 11 bases had no gene match. The CDR3 DNA reads TGTGCCAGCAGTGAATCAAGAGCGGGAGCAGGTAACGAGCAGTACTTC. It specifies CASSESRAGAGNEQYF.

V and J are TRBV5-5 and TRBJ1-5; D is undetermined. The CDR3 is 13 amino acids. Looked up from germline, CDR1 is SGHKS and CDR2 is YYEKEE (reference sequence). The V end lost 0 bases, the J end lost 4 bases, and 5 bases lay between the germline ends. The CDR3 nucleotides read TGTGCCAGCAGCTTGGACTGGAATCAGCCCCAGCATTTT. Translated, it gives CASSLDWNQPQHF.

The chain recombines TRBV19 with TRBJ1-5; tentatively, D is TRBD1 (5 bases). CDR1 and CDR2 (germline): LNHDA, SQIVND (reference sequence). This CDR3 region has 19 residues. V lost 7 bases and J lost 3, with 28 bases in between. CDR3 in DNA: TGTGCCAGTACCGCCATCTTTACCCCCGGGGGGAGACTCAATCAGCCCCAGCATTTT. The encoded protein is CASTAIFTPGGRLNQPQHF.

The chain employs TRBV5-1 and TRBJ2-1, with 7 positions matching TRBD1. Germline lookup yields CDR1 SGHRS and CDR2 YFSETQ. The CDR3 runs to 16 residues. After removal of 0 bases from V and 7 bases from J, the junction contained 10 bases not matched to a gene. CDR3 coding DNA: TGCGCCAGCAGCTTGGAATGGTTAGGGGGCGGTAATGAGCAGTTCTTC. Its translation is CASSLEWLGGGNEQFF.

This chain links TRBV10-2 with TRBJ2-7; 7 bases are shared with TRBD1. Trimming at V came to 0 bases and at J to 3 bases, leaving 8 bases not matched to a gene. The germline V gene encodes CDR1 WSHSY and CDR2 SAAADI. This CDR3 region has 16 residues. The CDR3 is CASSESTRQGRYEQYF. The CDR3 region has the DNA TGCGCCAGCAGTGAGTCGACGCGACAGGGACGCTACGAGCAGTACTTC.

The J gene is TRBJ1-1, the V gene TRBV5-1; TRBD1 might be the D (6 bases). V was trimmed by 4 bases and J by 4 bases, leaving 17 bases between them. The CDR3 is 15 residues long. Germline CDR1 is SGHRS and CDR2 is YFSETQ. The CDR3 region is CASSEGTSPATEAFF. The CDR3 bases are TGCGCCAGCAGCGAAGGGACATCCCCCGCCACTGAAGCTTTCTTT. Full variable domain (remainder filled in from reference TRBV5-1 and TRBJ1-1): KAGVTQTPRYLIKTRGQQVTLSCSPISGHRSVSWYQQTPGQGLQFLFEYFSETQRNKGNFPGRFSGRQFSNSRSEMNVSTLELGDSALYLCASSEGTSPATEAFFGQGTRLTVV.

This chain joins TRBV7-2 and TRBJ2-3, with 10 bases fitting TRBD2. Germline V gives CDR1 SGHTA, CDR2 FQGNSA. The CDR3 has 16 residues. Trimming cost V 2 bases and J 4 bases; bases outside gene matches: 6. CDR3 coding DNA: TGTGCCAGCAGCTTACGAGCGGGAGGGCGCGCAGATACGCAGTATTTT. Translation: CASSLRAGGRADTQYF. The full variable domain, with the rest looked up from reference TRBV7-2 and TRBJ2-3, is GAGVSQSPSNKVTEKGKDVELRCDPISGHTALYWYRQSLGQGLEFLIYFQGNSAPDKSGLPSDRFSAERTGGSVSTLTIQRTQQEDSAVYLCASSLRAGGRADTQYFGPGTRLTVL.

This sequence joins TRBV7-9 and TRBJ1-1; D gene ambiguous. The CDR3 contains 12 residues. V shed 5 bases and J shed 1 base, with 5 bases lying between them. CDR1 is SEHNR and CDR2 is FQNEAQ in the germline V gene (reference sequence). The CDR3 region has the DNA TGTGCCAGCAGCACAGAGAACACTGAAGCTTTCTTT. Its protein product is CASSTENTEAFF.

V and J are TRBV19 and TRBJ1-1; D is ambiguous. The CDR3 is 13 residues long. The V gene's germline CDR1 is LNHDA and CDR2 SQIVND (reference sequence). Trimming cost V 4 bases and J 2 bases, with 8 bases left between them. CDR3 DNA sequence: TGTGCCAGTAGTAGACGGGTAAACACTGAAGCTTTCTTT. As protein: CASSRRVNTEAFF. The full variable domain, its missing parts supplied by reference TRBV19 and TRBJ1-1, is DGGITQSPKYLFRKEGQNVTLSCEQNLNHDAMYWYRQDPGQGLRLIYYSQIVNDFQKGDIAEGYSVSREKKESFPLTVTSAQKNPTAFYLCASSRRVNTEAFFGQGTRLTVV.

The rearrangement uses TRBV19 and TRBJ2-5, with a tentative D call TRBD1 (6 bases). This CDR3 comprises 14 residues. Trimming pared 6 bases from V and 0 bases from J, leaving 11 bases between. Germline V gene lookup returns CDR1 LNHDA and CDR2 SQIVND (reference sequence). The CDR3 loop is CASRVGHHQETQYF. CDR3 DNA sequence: TGTGCCAGTAGGGTGGGACACCACCAAGAGACCCAGTACTTC.

The CDR3 DNA reads TGTGCCTCTAGACCGCTGTACCAAGAGACCCAGTACTTC. Amino acid sequence: CASRPLYQETQYF. This rearrangement joins TRBV28 to TRBJ2-5; D is undetermined. This CDR3 comprises 13 residues. The germline V gene encodes CDR1 MDHEN and CDR2 SYDVKM. The V and J ends lost 11 bases and 0 bases respectively, with 13 bases between them.

The chain joins TRBV27 to TRBJ2-1; 14 nucleotides agree with TRBD2. Germline values: CDR1 MNHEY, CDR2 SMNVEV (reference sequence). CDR3 length: 18 residues. V shed 4 bases and J 7 bases; nucleotides not matched to a gene: 12. Here the CDR3 reads CASSWGLAGALSLNEQFF. CDR3 nucleotide sequence: TGTGCCAGCAGTTGGGGACTAGCGGGAGCCTTGAGTTTGAATGAGCAGTTCTTC.

V gene TRBV7-9 combines with J gene TRBJ2-7; D perhaps matches TRBD2 (5 bases). The V and J ends lost 8 bases and 6 bases respectively, with 20 bases between them. CDR1 is SEHNR and CDR2 is FQNEAQ in the germline V gene (reference sequence). The CDR3 is 14 residues long. The CDR3 region is CASAVTGMVPEQYF. CDR3 sequence (DNA): TGTGCCAGCGCCGTGACGGGAATGGTCCCCGAGCAGTACTTC.

The chain carries TRBV5-1 and TRBJ2-1; 15 nucleotides agree with TRBD2. The germline gives CDR1 SGHRS, CDR2 YFSETQ. There are 18 residues in the CDR3. J gave up 8 bases and V 4 bases, and 13 bases lay outside the gene matches. In DNA form, the CDR3 reads TGCGCCAGCAGCGGACCCTGGACTAGCGGGAGGGATTTCGATGAGCAGTTCTTC. Protein sequence: CASSGPWTSGRDFDEQFF.